These 32 T cell receptor beta chains originate from one sample sequenced in a study of T cell repertoires in cytomegalovirus infection. Their target antigens are unknown. Using its own MiXCR run on the reads, TCRdb lists one record per CDR3 protein. Found here are about 400,000 distinct CDR3 sequences, about a third of them singletons; the top ten hold 13%. Sequencing was performed on cultured PBMCs, taken from culture after CMV antigen stimulation. The receptors originated from a human donor in good health (CMV status not recorded). Some clones in this sample may be carry-over from other donors' samples.

The rearrangement uses TRBV11-3 and TRBJ2-3; D is unclear. The CDR3 sequence is 14 residues long. Trimming took off 7 bases at V and 3 bases at J, with 14 bases between the two ends. Germline values: CDR1 SGHNT, CDR2 YENEEA. The CDR3 here is CASTPKQKTDTQYF. The DNA for the CDR3 is TGTGCCAGCACCCCAAAGCAGAAAACAGATACGCAGTATTTT.

This chain uses TRBV12-5 with TRBJ2-5; TRBD2 might be the D (6 bases). CDR1 and CDR2 from the germline V gene are LGHNT and FRNRAP. The CDR3 extends over 16 amino acids. Trimming left V 0 bases short and J 2 bases short, with 13 bases between. The CDR3 region has the DNA TGTGCTAGTGGTTTGGTAACGGGGGACCCACAAGAGACCCAGTACTTC. Amino acid sequence: CASGLVTGDPQETQYF.

CDR3 coding DNA: TGTGCCAGCAGCTTAGTAGACTTTGATACGCAGTATTTT. Encoded protein: CASSLVDFDTQYF. The chain is built from TRBV7-9 and TRBJ2-3; D uncertain. CDR3 size: 13 residues. CDR1 is SEHNR, CDR2 FQNEAQ, per germline (reference sequence). Trimming took 1 base from V and 6 from J, leaving 8 bases between them.

This clonotype was detected a few times. The chain uses TRBV4-1 and TRBJ1-1, with D possibly matching TRBD1 (5 bases). Trimming took off 4 bases at V and 3 bases at J, with 12 bases between the two ends. The CDR3 contains 14 residues. Germline loops: CDR1 MGHRA, CDR2 YSYEKL. In DNA form, the CDR3 reads TGCGCCAGCAGCCCAGCCGGGGGGGACACTGAAGCTTTCTTT. Protein product: CASSPAGGDTEAFF.

V is TRBV4-2 and J is TRBJ2-3; TRBD2 aligns across 14 bases. Germline V gives CDR1 LGHNA, CDR2 YNFKEQ. V trimming: 3 bases; J trimming: 6 bases; junction bases outside the gene matches: 8. The CDR3 is 17 amino acids. The CDR3: CASSQAGTSGSSDTQYF. CDR3 nucleotide sequence: TGTGCCAGCAGCCAGGCCGGGACTAGCGGGAGTAGCGATACGCAGTATTTT.

The chain employs TRBV6-2 or TRBV6-3 and TRBJ1-1, with a weak D call TRBD1 (5 bases). Germline assignment: CDR1 MNHEY and CDR2 SVGEGT. The CDR3 length is 11 residues. Trimming shortened V by 6 bases and J by 10 bases, and 12 bases separated the two germline ends. CDR3 nucleotides: TGTGCCAGCAGCTTCGCCCAGGGAGCTTTCTTT. Translation: CASSFAQGAFF.

The gene calls are TRBV6-5 and TRBJ2-7; 7 bases line up with TRBD2. The germline CDR1 and CDR2 sequences are MNHEY and SVGAGI. Trimming at V came to 6 bases and at J to 9 bases, leaving 17 bases not matched to a gene. The CDR3 extends over 15 amino acids. CDR3 sequence (DNA): TGTGCCAGCAGCTCCGTTAGCGGGTTCTGGAATGGGCAGTACTTC. Translated: CASSSVSGFWNGQYF.

The V call is TRBV18, the J call TRBJ2-1; 7 bases are shared with TRBD1. CDR1 is KGHSH, CDR2 LQKENI, per germline. This CDR3 has 14 residues. With V trimmed by 3 bases and J by 8 bases, 7 bases remained unmatched. CDR3 in amino acids: CASSPQTGTHEQFF. The CDR3 coding sequence is TGTGCCAGCTCACCTCAGACAGGGACGCATGAGCAGTTCTTC.

This chain connects TRBV20-1 to TRBJ2-3; TRBD1 aligns across 7 bases. Germline CDR1 and CDR2: DFQATT and SNEGSKA (reference sequence). This CDR3 has 15 amino acids. With V trimmed by 2 bases and J by 1 base, 6 bases remained unmatched. Here the CDR3 DNA reads TGCAGTGCTAGACCAGGACAGGAGGGCACAGATACGCAGTATTTT. The encoded protein is CSARPGQEGTDTQYF.

This clonotype was recorded a few times. The rearrangement uses TRBV11-2 and TRBJ1-2; TRBD1 is a possible D gene (6 bases). Germline V gene lookup returns CDR1 SGHAT and CDR2 FQNNGV. The length of the CDR3 is 18 residues. The germline V and J ends were trimmed by 4 bases and 0 bases, with 21 bases remaining between them. CDR3 sequence (DNA): TGTGCCAGCAGCTCGAGGGGGGGACGTCACCGCGCTAACTATGGCTACACCTTC. Encoded protein: CASSSRGGRHRANYGYTF.

V and J are TRBV7-9 and TRBJ2-1, with D maybe TRBD1 (6 bases). CDR1 and CDR2 (germline): SEHNR, FQNEAQ (reference sequence). The CDR3 contains 16 residues. V was clipped by 1 base and J by 2 bases, with 12 bases between them. The CDR3 region is CASSLGPRQAYNEQFF. The CDR3 DNA sequence: TGTGCCAGCAGCTTAGGACCGCGACAGGCCTACAATGAGCAGTTCTTC.

This clonotype showed up just a few times. V and J are TRBV6-6 and TRBJ2-5, with D tentatively TRBD1 (5 bases). V was cut by 5 bases and J by 10 bases, with 11 bases left in between. This CDR3 is built from 11 residues. Per the germline V gene, CDR1 is MNHNY and CDR2 is SVGAGI (reference sequence). The CDR3 here is CASSPQGHQYF. CDR3 bases: TGTGCCAGCAGTCCCCAGGGTCACCAGTACTTC.

The V call is TRBV2, the J call TRBJ2-4; D may be TRBD1 or TRBD2 (5 bases each). This CDR3 contains 15 residues. Germline V gives CDR1 SNHLY, CDR2 FYNNEI. Trimming removed 3 bases from V and 3 bases from J, with 12 bases in between. The CDR3: CASSEPGTGKNIQYF. For the CDR3, the DNA is TGTGCCAGCAGTGAGCCCGGGACGGGCAAAAACATTCAGTACTTC.

This clonotype was counted ten times or more. The chain has TRBV7-2 and TRBJ1-1, with TRBD1 as a possible D gene (5 bases). Trimming removed 1 base at V and 1 base at J, with 10 bases between. The CDR3 loop spans 15 amino acids. CDR1 is SGHTA, CDR2 FQGNSA, per germline. In DNA, the CDR3 is TGTGCCAGCAGCTTAGTTTGGGGGGGGAACACTGAAGCTTTCTTT. This sequence encodes CASSLVWGGNTEAFF. Filled out from reference TRBV7-2 and TRBJ1-1, the complete variable domain reads GAGVSQSPSNKVTEKGKDVELRCDPISGHTALYWYRQSLGQGLEFLIYFQGNSAPDKSGLPSDRFSAERTGGSVSTLTIQRTQQEDSAVYLCASSLVWGGNTEAFFGQGTRLTVV.

This chain connects TRBV6-6 to TRBJ2-7, with a weak D call TRBD1 (7 bases). The CDR3 length is 15 residues. V was pared by 2 bases and J by 0 bases, with 11 bases between. In germline, CDR1 is MNHNY, CDR2 SVGAGI (reference sequence). Here the CDR3 DNA reads TGTGCCAGCAGTTACGACAGGGAGGTCTCCTACGAGCAGTACGTC. As protein: CASSYDREVSYEQYV.

This clonotype was found a few times. The CDR3 reads CAIRGPRHQPQHF. The CDR3 DNA sequence: TGTGCCATACGGGGACCAAGACACCAGCCCCAGCATTTT. The chain combines TRBV28 with TRBJ1-5, with D perhaps TRBD1 (5 bases). Germline V gene sequence: CDR1 MDHEN, CDR2 SYDVKM. CDR3 size: 13 residues. The germline V and J ends were trimmed by 10 bases and 7 bases, with 17 bases remaining between them.

The sample holds a few counts of this clonotype. V is TRBV19 and J is TRBJ2-1; possibly TRBD2 for D (6 bases). Germline V lookup: CDR1 LNHDA, CDR2 SQIVND (reference sequence). The ends were cut back, 5 bases at V and 8 bases at J, with 16 bases in the middle. The CDR3 runs 14 residues. The CDR3 spells CASSVPGLVHEQFF. The DNA of the CDR3 is TGTGCCAGTAGTGTCCCGGGACTTGTGCATGAGCAGTTCTTC.

This clonotype was counted at least ten times. Here the CDR3 reads CAGRGEGHEQFF. The CDR3 nucleotides read TGTGCCGGCCGGGGCGAGGGGCATGAGCAGTTCTTC. This rearrangement joins TRBV2 to TRBJ2-1, with D perhaps matching TRBD1 or TRBD2 (5 bases each). The CDR3 sequence is 12 residues long. Trimming took off 11 bases at V and 8 bases at J, with 16 bases between the two ends. CDR1 is SNHLY, CDR2 FYNNEI, per germline.

This clonotype has just a few counts. The V call is TRBV25-1, the J call TRBJ1-6, with 8 bases aligning to TRBD1. Per the germline V gene, CDR1 is MGHDK and CDR2 is SYGVNS. J gave up 9 bases and V 1 base, and 5 bases lay outside the gene matches. The CDR3 contains 15 residues. This CDR3 is CASSEWSGGGSPLHF. The CDR3 bases are TGTGCCAGCAGTGAATGGTCAGGGGGCGGTTCACCCCTCCACTTT.

The CDR3 reads CASSPLALAQSSYEQYV. CDR3 sequence (DNA): TGTGCCAGCAGCCCCCTGGCACTAGCGCAGAGCTCCTACGAGCAGTACGTC. The V and J genes are TRBV27 and TRBJ2-7; 7 positions agree with TRBD2. V trimming: 6 bases; J trimming: 0 bases; junction bases outside the gene matches: 14. Germline V CDR1 and CDR2: MNHEY, SMNVEV (reference sequence). This CDR3 region has 17 residues.

The V gene is TRBV28, the J gene TRBJ1-5; no reliable D call. CDR3 length: 13 residues. Germline V gives CDR1 MDHEN, CDR2 SYDVKM. Between the trimmed V and J ends, which lost 1 base and 6 bases, there was a span of 7 bases. As DNA, the CDR3 is TGTGCCAGCAGTTTATCGTCGGGTCAGCCCCAGCATTTT. It yields the protein CASSLSSGQPQHF.

This chain links TRBV6-5 with TRBJ2-7, with D perhaps TRBD2 (5 bases). CDR1 MNHEY and CDR2 SVGAGI come from the germline V gene. The CDR3 is 14 residues long. V dropped 3 bases and J dropped 5 bases, with 14 bases sitting between them. The CDR3 bases are TGTGCCAGCAGTTATCTCCGCGGGTCCCACGAGCAGTACTTC. This translates into CASSYLRGSHEQYF.

The V and J genes are TRBV11-3 and TRBJ2-7; 10 nucleotides agree with TRBD1. This CDR3 is 15 amino acids long. The germline CDR1 and CDR2 sequences are SGHNT and YENEEA. J was trimmed by 5 bases and V by 2 bases; bases with no gene match: 6. Here the CDR3 DNA reads TGTGCCAGCAGCTTAAGTGGGACAGGGGCAAACGAGCAGTACGTC. Encoded protein: CASSLSGTGANEQYV.

The chain links TRBV25-1 to TRBJ2-5; possible D gene TRBD1, 6 bases. With 5 bases removed from V and 1 base from J, the gap between germline ends came to 14 bases. CDR1 is MGHDK, CDR2 SYGVNS, per germline. This CDR3 comprises 15 residues. CDR3 bases: TGTGCCAGCAGTAACCCAGGGGAGACCCAAGAGACCCAGTACTTC. The encoded protein is CASSNPGETQETQYF. Drawing the rest from reference TRBV25-1 and TRBJ2-5, the complete variable domain is EADIYQTPRYLVIGTGKKITLECSQTMGHDKMYWYQQDPGMELHLIHYSYGVNSTEKGDLSSESTVSRIRTEHFPLTLESARPSHTSQYLCASSNPGETQETQYFGPGTRLLVL.

CDR3 sequence reads: CASSPPRQILSTDTQYF. The CDR3 DNA reads TGTGCCAGCAGTCCCCCGCGACAGATTCTGAGCACAGATACGCAGTATTTT. The genes are TRBV12-3 or TRBV12-4 and TRBJ2-3; possible D gene TRBD1, 5 bases. This CDR3 contains 17 residues. Trimming removed 5 bases at V and 0 bases at J, with 18 bases between.

The V call is TRBV7-6, the J call TRBJ2-7, with D possibly TRBD1 on 5 matching bases. CDR1 and CDR2 (germline): SGHVS, FNYEAQ. CDR3 length: 18 residues. Trimming took 5 bases from V and 1 from J, leaving 24 bases between them. The CDR3: CASSKTSSRQGRSYEQYV. The CDR3 nucleotides are TGTGCCAGCAGCAAGACCTCCTCGCGGCAGGGTCGGTCCTACGAGCAGTACGTC.

The sample holds a few counts of this clonotype. The chain links TRBV5-8 to TRBJ2-1, with 9 bases that match TRBD1. V trimming: 2 bases; J trimming: 2 bases; junction bases outside the gene matches: 5. Germline V gene data show CDR1 as SGHTS and CDR2 as YDEGEE. This CDR3 spans 16 amino acids. CDR3 sequence: CASSFFRDRAYNEQFF. In nucleotides, the CDR3 is TGTGCCAGCAGCTTTTTCCGGGACAGGGCCTACAATGAGCAGTTCTTC.

This clonotype was observed a few times. The CDR3: CASSSVLGEQYF. In DNA, the CDR3 is TGTGCCAGCAGCTCCGTTCTTGGCGAGCAGTACTTC. This chain connects TRBV7-2 to TRBJ2-7; D is ambiguous. Between the trimmed V and J ends, which lost 4 bases and 6 bases, there was a span of 10 bases. Germline V gives CDR1 SGHTA, CDR2 FQGNSA. The CDR3 is made up of 12 amino acids.

The gene calls are TRBV27 and TRBJ2-5; no reliable D call. Trimming stripped 8 bases from V and 5 bases from J, with 15 bases between. This CDR3 is built from 13 residues. Germline CDR1 MNHEY, CDR2 SMNVEV (reference sequence). The CDR3 protein is CASGTKGWETQYF. The CDR3 bases are TGTGCCAGCGGAACGAAGGGTTGGGAGACCCAGTACTTC.

The chain is built from TRBV12-3 or TRBV12-4 and TRBJ2-5; TRBD2 matches at 13 bases. This CDR3 has 18 amino acids. Trimming cost V 6 bases and J 5 bases; bases outside gene matches: 15. The CDR3 sequence is CASSSTPGLAGDGETQYF. The CDR3, as DNA: TGTGCCAGCAGCTCAACCCCTGGACTAGCGGGAGATGGGGAGACCCAGTACTTC.

This clonotype was detected ten times or more. The chain carries TRBV7-4 and TRBJ2-5; 16 nucleotides line up with TRBD2. J gave up 5 bases and V 4 bases, and 4 bases lay outside the gene matches. The CDR3 covers 16 residues. Germline V gives CDR1 SGHVT, CDR2 SQSDAQ. The CDR3 protein is CASSWGLAGGHETQYF. The DNA of the CDR3 is TGTGCCAGCAGCTGGGGACTAGCGGGAGGGCACGAGACCCAGTACTTC.

This clonotype was observed a few times. The chain is built from TRBV19 and TRBJ1-2; D is possibly TRBD1 (5 bases). The CDR3 runs to 16 residues. V lost 6 bases and J 1 base, leaving 18 bases between the germline ends. Per germline, CDR1 LNHDA and CDR2 SQIVND (reference sequence). The CDR3 sequence is CASRGARNLVNYGYTF. CDR3 coding DNA: TGTGCCAGTAGAGGGGCCAGGAACCTAGTTAACTATGGCTACACCTTC.